This T cell receptor beta chain was retrieved from a study of blood T cell repertoires in COVID-19. The wider study: Specimens from acute and convalescent COVID-19 originated in the United States, Italy and Spain. Nucleic acid was either cDNA or gDNA, and it came from T cells, B-cell-depleted T cells, or PBMCs.

Original methodology: Researchers report that nucleated cell counts were estimated from reference gene primer amplification. Method: immunoSEQ multiplex PCR; TCRdb's copy keeps in-frame clones and lacks some. Clone size and V and J calls were adopted from that table, with D and trimming inferred from the DNA. The sample includes about 130,000 clones, about four fifths seen only once; the top ten take around 13%. This clone turned up a few times. The clonotype originates from a human donor in a cohort sampled during active COVID-19. Sequenced material: peripheral blood.

The CDR3 nucleotides are TGTGCCAGCAACCGACAGGGAGGAACGACAGAGACCCAGTACTTC. This translates into CASNRQGGTTETQYF. V and J are TRBV2 and TRBJ2-5; D is perhaps TRBD1 (7 bases). Germline V lookup: CDR1 SNHLY, CDR2 FYNNEI. The CDR3 covers 15 residues. Trimming left V 7 bases short and J 4 bases short, with 19 bases between.